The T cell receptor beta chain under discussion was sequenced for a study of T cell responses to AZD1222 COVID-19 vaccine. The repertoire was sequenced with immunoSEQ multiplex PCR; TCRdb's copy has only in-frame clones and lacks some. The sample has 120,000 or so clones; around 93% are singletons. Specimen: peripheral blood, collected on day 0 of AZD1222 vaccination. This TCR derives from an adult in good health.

CDR3 DNA sequence: TGTGCCAGCAGTGACGCACAGGGGAATCAGCCCCAGCATTTT. This translates into CASSDAQGNQPQHF. The chain combines TRBV2 with TRBJ1-5; 7 bases align to TRBD1. The germline V gene has CDR1 SNHLY and CDR2 FYNNEI. Unmatched junction bases numbered 3, after V lost 3 bases and J lost 4 bases. The CDR3 length is 14 residues. The whole variable domain, filled in from reference TRBV2 and TRBJ1-5, reads EPEVTQTPSHQVTQMGQEVILRCVPISNHLYFYWYRQILGQKVEFLVSFYNNEISEKSEIFDDQFSVERPDGSNFTLKIRSTKLEDSAMYFCASSDAQGNQPQHFGDGTRLSIL.